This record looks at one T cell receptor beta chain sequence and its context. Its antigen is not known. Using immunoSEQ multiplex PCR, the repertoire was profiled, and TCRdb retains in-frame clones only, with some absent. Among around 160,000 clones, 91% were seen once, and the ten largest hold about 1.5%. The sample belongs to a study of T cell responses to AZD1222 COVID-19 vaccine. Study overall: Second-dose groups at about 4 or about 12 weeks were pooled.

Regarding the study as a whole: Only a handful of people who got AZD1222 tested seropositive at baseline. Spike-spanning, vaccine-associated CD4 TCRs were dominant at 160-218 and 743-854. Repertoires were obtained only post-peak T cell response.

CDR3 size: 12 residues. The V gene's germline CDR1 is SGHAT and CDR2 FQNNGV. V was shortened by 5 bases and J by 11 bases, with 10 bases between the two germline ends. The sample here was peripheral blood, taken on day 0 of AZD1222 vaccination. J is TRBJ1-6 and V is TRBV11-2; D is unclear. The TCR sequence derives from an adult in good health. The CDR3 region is CASSPSVPPLHF. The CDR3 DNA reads TGTGCCAGCAGCCCCTCGGTTCCACCCCTCCACTTT.